The rows below give T cell receptor beta chains drawn from one sample of a study of blood T cell repertoires in COVID-19. TCRdb's copy holds only in-frame clones and misses some; the assay was immunoSEQ multiplex PCR. The sample holds about 210,000 clones, roughly four fifths seen once. Sequenced sample: PBMCs or T cells enriched from blood (not recorded which). The source of these receptors is a man in his forties or fifties who had recovered from COVID-19. Each CDR3 is given with its conserved first and last residue. A D gene is named only where the DNA matches it firmly. Part of the rows lack a size; the others show once, few, many or a class for expanded clones.

d_call	v_call	j_call	clone_size	cdr3_aa	cdr3_nt
TRBD2	TRBV5-4	TRBJ2-3	NA	CASSQADSGRAGDTQYF	TGTGCCAGCAGCCAAGCCGATAGCGGGAGGGCCGGAGATACGCAGTATTTT
TRBD2	TRBV27	TRBJ2-3	few	CASSSTSGGRTDTQYF	TGTGCCAGCAGCTCCACTAGCGGGGGGCGCACAGATACGCAGTATTTT
TRBD2	TRBV2	TRBJ2-1	few	CASSRRGQASGYNEQFF	TGTGCCAGCAGTAGAAGGGGTCAGGCTAGCGGCTACAATGAGCAGTTCTTC
TRBD2	TRBV10-3	TRBJ2-1	NA	CATSNGASGNNEQFF	TGTGCCACCTCGAACGGCGCTAGCGGAAACAATGAGCAGTTCTTC
TRBD1	TRBV4-1	TRBJ1-5	NA	CASSPTRLTTGGTAQHF	TGCGCCAGCAGCCCCACACGTTTAACTACAGGGGGCACGGCCCAGCATTTT
NA	TRBV3-1/TRBV3-2	TRBJ2-1	NA	CASTPFPGSNEQFF	TGTGCCAGCACCCCATTCCCCGGGTCCAATGAGCAGTTCTTC
TRBD2	TRBV4-1	TRBJ2-3	NA	CASSPLGLAGAPQYF	TGCGCCAGCAGCCCCTTGGGGCTAGCGGGAGCCCCGCAGTATTTT
NA	TRBV2	TRBJ1-5	NA	CASSREFNQPQHF	TGTGCCAGCAGCAGGGAATTCAATCAGCCCCAGCATTTT
NA	TRBV5-6	TRBJ1-6	NA	CASELGGRWESPLHF	TGTGCCAGCGAGCTGGGGGGACGGTGGGAATCACCCCTCCACTTT
NA	TRBV9	TRBJ1-6	NA	CASSVGGLSGNSPLHF	TGTGCCAGCAGCGTAGGGGGACTCTCTGGCAATTCACCCCTCCACTTT
TRBD1	TRBV6-5	TRBJ1-3	NA	CASSYTPTGTNTIYF	TGTGCCAGCAGTTACACTCCGACAGGGACGAACACCATATATTTT
NA	TRBV6-4	TRBJ1-1	NA	CASSRTRDTEAFF	TGTGCCAGCAGTAGGACTAGGGACACTGAAGCTTTCTTT
TRBD2	TRBV27	TRBJ2-1	NA	CASSLFWTSGSSVPNEQFF	TGTGCCAGCAGTTTATTTTGGACTAGCGGGAGTTCAGTCCCCAATGAGCAGTTCTTC
TRBD1	TRBV24-1	TRBJ2-2	NA	CATSSPSTGGSTGELFF	TGTGCCACCTCGAGCCCCTCGACAGGGGGCTCCACCGGGGAGCTGTTTTTT
NA	TRBV7-9	TRBJ1-1	NA	CASSLYDSTEAFF	TGTGCCAGCAGCTTATATGACAGCACTGAAGCTTTCTTT
TRBD1	TRBV11-2	TRBJ2-1	NA	CASRYLRGRSSNEQFF	TGTGCCAGCAGATACCTAAGGGGGCGATCGTCCAATGAGCAGTTCTTC
NA	TRBV7-3	TRBJ2-1	NA	CASSPSISSDEQFF	TGTGCCAGCAGCCCTTCGATATCGTCAGATGAGCAGTTCTTC
NA	TRBV7-9	TRBJ1-1	NA	CASSLGAVLNTEAFF	TGTGCCAGCAGCTTAGGTGCAGTTTTGAACACTGAAGCTTTCTTT
TRBD2	TRBV24-1	TRBJ2-1	NA	CATMSGRAYYNEQFF	TGTGCCACCATGAGCGGGAGGGCGTATTACAATGAGCAGTTCTTC
TRBD2	TRBV29-1	TRBJ2-5	NA	CSLKRGIQETQYF	TGCAGCCTCAAGCGGGGGATCCAAGAGACCCAGTACTTC
NA	TRBV19	TRBJ1-1	NA	CASQNKKVKNTEAFF	TGTGCCAGTCAGAATAAAAAAGTAAAGAACACTGAAGCTTTCTTT
TRBD1	TRBV6-5	TRBJ1-2	NA	CASSGTGLEGYTF	TGTGCCAGCAGCGGGACAGGGCTTGAGGGCTACACCTTC
NA	TRBV5-6	TRBJ2-7	NA	CASSLLPPRSYEQYF	TGTGCCAGCAGCTTGCTGCCTCCCAGATCATACGAGCAGTACTTC
TRBD1	TRBV5-1	TRBJ1-1	NA	CASSLELDRGLGEAFF	TGCGCCAGCAGCTTGGAGCTGGACAGGGGACTCGGTGAAGCTTTCTTT
TRBD1	TRBV5-1	TRBJ2-5	NA	CASSYGTAKETQYF	TGCGCCAGCAGCTATGGGACAGCGAAAGAGACCCAGTACTTC
NA	TRBV7-9	TRBJ1-1	NA	CASSSTGMSEAFF	TGTGCCAGCAGCTCAACAGGGATGTCTGAAGCTTTCTTT
TRBD1	TRBV6-1	TRBJ2-1	NA	CASSELGQGLYNEQFF	TGTGCCAGCAGTGAATTGGGACAGGGTCTGTACAATGAGCAGTTCTTC
TRBD1	TRBV11-2	TRBJ2-2	NA	CASSPGDSLTGELFF	TGTGCCAGCAGCCCAGGGGACAGTCTCACCGGGGAGCTGTTTTTT
NA	TRBV12-3/TRBV12-4	TRBJ1-1	NA	CASSFQENTEAFF	TGTGCCAGCAGTTTTCAGGAGAACACTGAAGCTTTCTTT
NA	TRBV5-1	TRBJ2-1	NA	CASSFGGGSSYNEQFF	TGCGCCAGCAGCTTTGGTGGGGGGAGCTCCTACAATGAGCAGTTCTTC
TRBD2	TRBV13	TRBJ2-1	NA	CASASGGGAVDEQFF	TGTGCCAGCGCCTCCGGCGGGGGGGCCGTTGATGAGCAGTTCTTC
TRBD1	TRBV19	TRBJ1-2	NA	CASRTTGQGLVGGYTF	TGTGCCAGTAGGACGACGGGACAGGGGCTGGTAGGTGGCTACACCTTC
TRBD1	TRBV5-6	TRBJ2-7	few	CASSLVRTGSEQYF	TGTGCCAGCAGCTTGGTGCGGACAGGGTCCGAGCAGTACTTC
NA	TRBV7-2	TRBJ1-2	NA	CASSLARAGLGLGGLAGYTF	TGTGCCAGCAGCTTAGCGCGGGCAGGTCTTGGACTGGGGGGACTCGCCGGCTACACCTTC
NA	TRBV6-5	TRBJ2-7	few	CASRPVGPYSYEQYF	TGTGCCAGCAGACCCGTGGGGCCTTACTCCTACGAGCAGTACTTC
TRBD2	TRBV5-1	TRBJ2-1	NA	CASSPPGLAGTSGGQFF	TGCGCCAGCAGCCCCCCGGGACTAGCGGGTACCTCGGGGGGGCAGTTCTTC
NA	TRBV7-9	TRBJ1-1	NA	CASSLGRAFF	TGTGCCAGCAGCTTAGGCCGGGCTTTCTTT
NA	TRBV24-1	TRBJ2-3	NA	CATSDFLDTQYF	TGTGCCACCAGTGACTTTTTAGATACGCAGTATTTT
NA	TRBV6-5	TRBJ1-1	NA	CAGRENTEAFF	TGTGCCGGGAGAGAGAACACTGAAGCTTTCTTT
NA	TRBV7-9	TRBJ1-1	many	CASLTPTGLNTEAFF	TGTGCCAGTCTTACTCCGACAGGATTGAACACTGAAGCTTTCTTT